These T cell receptor beta chains were read from a single sample in a study of cytomegalovirus exposure and HLA in healthy donors. TCRdb keeps only in-frame clones here, not all; method: immunoSEQ multiplex PCR. The sample includes 170,000 or so clones, around 78% of them seen just once. The sequenced sample consisted of PBMCs. These receptors were taken from a woman aged 50 to 60 in good health and CMV-seropositive. The CDR3 runs from the conserved cysteine through the conserved F or W. A D gene is named only where the DNA matches it firmly. A clone size is listed for some rows: how often the clone was seen (once, few, many), or a class if it is expanded.

13,TRBV10-2,TRBJ1-1,.,.,TGCGCCAGCAGCCTCAGCCTAGACACTGAAGCTTTCTTT,CASSLSLDTEAFF
13,TRBV2,TRBJ1-1,.,.,TGTGCCAGCAGTGCCCCTGACGGGAATGAAGCTTTCTTT,CASSAPDGNEAFF
14,TRBV19,TRBJ2-3,.,TRBD2,TGTGCCAGTAGTATACCCGGGACTAGAGATACGCAGTATTTT,CASSIPGTRDTQYF
13,TRBV23-1,TRBJ1-2,.,TRBD1,TGCGCCAGCAGTCCCAGGACAGGGTTTGGCTACACCTTC,CASSPRTGFGYTF
15,TRBV6-6,TRBJ2-5,.,TRBD2,TGTGCCAGCAGTTCCCTAGCGGGGGGTCAAGAGACCCAGTACTTC,CASSSLAGGQETQYF
15,TRBV28,TRBJ2-7,.,.,TGTGCCAGCAGTCTGCCGGGCGGGAACTCCTACGAGCAGTACTTC,CASSLPGGNSYEQYF
14,TRBV28,TRBJ1-1,.,.,TGTGCCAGCAGTCCCAGGGTCCCCGGGACTGAAGCTTTCTTT,CASSPRVPGTEAFF
15,TRBV28,TRBJ2-5,.,TRBD1,TGTGCCAGCAGTCGCGGGACAGGGAACCAAGAGACCCAGTACTTC,CASSRGTGNQETQYF
12,TRBV15,TRBJ2-2,.,.,TGTGCCACCAGCAGGAGGGCCGGGGAGCTGTTTTTT,CATSRRAGELFF
15,TRBV30,TRBJ2-7,.,.,TGTGCCTGGAGTGTCGGACAGACTTACCCCTACGAGCAGTACTTC,CAWSVGQTYPYEQYF
14,TRBV6-1,TRBJ2-1,.,.,TGTGCCAGCAGTTCTCTTCCGGTCTACAATGAGCAGTTCTTC,CASSSLPVYNEQFF
13,TRBV28,TRBJ1-2,.,.,TGTGCCAGCAGATCCCCGGGTAGGCATGGCTACACCTTC,CASRSPGRHGYTF
16,TRBV2,TRBJ2-1,.,TRBD1,TGTGCCAGCAGCCCCGGTAGGACAGGGGGCTTGAATGAGCAGTTCTTC,CASSPGRTGGLNEQFF
13,TRBV10-1,TRBJ2-1,few,.,TGCGCCAGCAGGGGGGGGGCGACAGGAGTCCTGTTCTTC,CASRGGATGVLFF
15,TRBV12-2,TRBJ2-3,.,.,TGTGCAAGTCGCTTAGTCCACAGGGTTGCAGATACGCAGTATTTT,CASRLVHRVADTQYF
14,TRBV11-2,TRBJ1-2,few,.,TGTGCCAGCAGCTCTCTATCCGCCTTTTATGGCTACACCTTC,CASSSLSAFYGYTF
15,TRBV2,TRBJ1-5,.,TRBD1,TGTGCCAGCAGTTTTGACCAGGGGGGCAATCAGCCCCAGCATTTT,CASSFDQGGNQPQHF
13,TRBV5-1,TRBJ2-7,.,TRBD1,TGCGCCAGCAGCCGAGGACAGGCCTACGAGCAGTACTTC,CASSRGQAYEQYF
17,TRBV7-8,TRBJ1-1,few,TRBD1,TGTGCCAGCAGCTTAGCGCCCCAGGGGGTCGGGGGCGCTGAAGCTTTCTTT,CASSLAPQGVGGAEAFF
16,TRBV4-2,TRBJ2-1,.,TRBD2,TGTGCCAGCAGCCAAGATCGGGGACTGGGATCCGGGGGGAAGTTCTTC,CASSQDRGLGSGGKFF
13,TRBV29-1,TRBJ2-1,few,.,TGCAGCGTCGACAACACAGGGATGGATGAGCAGTTCTTC,CSVDNTGMDEQFF
16,TRBV10-2,TRBJ2-1,.,.,TGCGCCAGCAGCGAACAGGGGACCGGGGGTATCAATGAGCAGTTCTTC,CASSEQGTGGINEQFF
14,TRBV18,TRBJ2-7,.,TRBD1,TGTGCCAGCTCCGCGGGACAGGGGGCATCCGAGCAGTACTTC,CASSAGQGASEQYF
14,TRBV9,TRBJ1-2,.,.,TGTGCCAGCAGCGTAGTTTCCGGTCCCTATGGCTACACCTTC,CASSVVSGPYGYTF
14,TRBV11-2,TRBJ1-2,.,.,TGTGCCAGCAGCCATCAGATACTAGTGGACGGCTACACCTTC,CASSHQILVDGYTF
11,TRBV20-1,TRBJ2-1,once,.,TGCAGTGCTAGAGTAGGGGGGGGTCAGTTCTTC,CSARVGGGQFF
14,TRBV5-1,TRBJ2-3,.,.,TGCGCCAGCAGCTTGGATCCTAGCACAGATACGCAGTATTTT,CASSLDPSTDTQYF
12,TRBV11-3,TRBJ2-2,.,.,TGTGCCAGCAGCTCCCCCGTCGGGGAGCTGTTTTTT,CASSSPVGELFF
16,TRBV4-3,TRBJ2-6,few,TRBD1,TGCGCCAGCAGCCAGGACAGGGCTTATGGGGCCAACGTCCTGACTTTC,CASSQDRAYGANVLTF
12,TRBV7-8,TRBJ2-7,.,.,TGTGCCAGCAGCCAGGCGGGAATAGGGCAGTACTTC,CASSQAGIGQYF
12,TRBV6-5,TRBJ1-1,few,TRBD1,TGTGCCAGCCGGACAGGAAACACTGAAGCTTTCTTT,CASRTGNTEAFF
16,TRBV16,TRBJ2-7,few,.,TGTGCCAGCAGCCAATCCGGCGGTAGCGGATTCTACGAGCAGTACTTC,CASSQSGGSGFYEQYF